These 16 T cell receptor beta chains came from one sample sequenced in a study of T cell repertoires in cytomegalovirus infection. Each CDR3 protein gets one entry after TCRdb re-called the reads with MiXCR. The data hold roughly 570,000 distinct CDR3 sequences, with 40% observed a single time. No cognate antigen is known for these TCRs. Sequenced here: cultured PBMCs, sampled from culture after CMV antigen stimulation. These receptors all stem from a human donor in good health (CMV status not recorded). Some clones in this sample may be carry-over from other donors' samples.

V usage is TRBV4-3 and J usage is TRBJ2-1; TRBD1 or TRBD2 may be the D gene (5 bases each). The CDR3 runs to 16 residues. CDR1 and CDR2 from the germline V gene are LGHNA and YSLEER. The V end lost 3 bases, the J end lost 12 bases, and 24 bases lay between the germline ends. The CDR3 loop reads CASSQLSGTASYGQFF. Written as DNA, the CDR3 is TGCGCCAGCAGCCAGCTCTCCGGGACCGCTTCGTATGGGCAGTTCTTC.

This chain uses TRBV7-2 with TRBJ2-3, with D possibly matching TRBD1 (6 bases). This CDR3 region has 16 residues. CDR1 is SGHTA and CDR2 is FQGNSA in the germline V gene. Trimming took 4 bases from V and 7 from J, leaving 21 bases between them. The CDR3 spells CASSSLARERGNTQYF. CDR3 bases: TGTGCCAGCAGCTCGTTAGCGAGGGAGAGGGGGAATACGCAGTATTTT. Supplemented by reference TRBV7-2 and TRBJ2-3, the full variable domain reads GAGVSQSPSNKVTEKGKDVELRCDPISGHTALYWYRQSLGQGLEFLIYFQGNSAPDKSGLPSDRFSAERTGGSVSTLTIQRTQQEDSAVYLCASSSLARERGNTQYFGPGTRLTVL.

CDR3 sequence: CASSPPGRDYEQYF. As DNA, the CDR3 is TGCGCCAGCAGCCCCCCAGGGAGGGACTACGAGCAGTACTTC. The rearrangement uses TRBV4-1 and TRBJ2-7; the match to TRBD2 covers 7 bases. CDR3 size: 14 residues. The germline gives CDR1 MGHRA, CDR2 YSYEKL. The ends lost 4 bases at V and 3 bases at J; junction bases unmatched: 6.

This chain connects TRBV7-2 to TRBJ2-5, with D possibly being TRBD1 or TRBD2 (7 bases each). This CDR3 comprises 19 residues. Trimming left V 1 base short and J 5 bases short, with 26 bases between. CDR1 SGHTA and CDR2 FQGNSA come from the germline V gene. This CDR3 reads CASSLVGGGTGDFGETQYF. CDR3 nucleotide sequence: TGTGCCAGCAGCTTAGTAGGCGGGGGAACAGGGGACTTTGGGGAGACCCAGTACTTC. The full variable domain, in which reference TRBV7-2 and TRBJ2-5 provide the parts outside the CDR3, is GAGVSQSPSNKVTEKGKDVELRCDPISGHTALYWYRQSLGQGLEFLIYFQGNSAPDKSGLPSDRFSAERTGGSVSTLTIQRTQQEDSAVYLCASSLVGGGTGDFGETQYFGPGTRLLVL.

The chain has TRBV2 and TRBJ2-2; a weak D match, TRBD1 (6 bases). Germline-derived CDR1 and CDR2 are SNHLY and FYNNEI. This CDR3 has 14 residues. Trimming took off 9 bases at V and 5 bases at J, with 16 bases between the two ends. CDR3 amino acids: CARRLLQGTGELFF. In DNA form, the CDR3 reads TGTGCCAGAAGACTTTTACAGGGAACCGGGGAGCTGTTTTTT.

The chain recombines TRBV19 with TRBJ2-5, with D perhaps matching TRBD2 (6 bases). V was pared by 5 bases and J by 5 bases, with 15 bases between. The CDR3 totals 14 residues. Germline V gene sequence: CDR1 LNHDA, CDR2 SQIVND (reference sequence). The CDR3 bases are TGTGCCAGTAGTGCGGGCCTCCGGGGGGAGACCCAGTACTTC. It is translated as CASSAGLRGETQYF.

This clonotype was detected a few times. This chain uses TRBV7-8 with TRBJ2-5; 10 bases map to TRBD2. The V gene's germline CDR1 is SGHVS and CDR2 FQNEAQ. CDR3 length: 15 residues. V gave up 5 bases and J gave up 5 bases; unmatched junction bases: 8. CDR3 residues: CASSPTGTSVETQYF. DNA for the CDR3: TGTGCCAGCAGCCCAACCGGGACTAGCGTTGAGACCCAGTACTTC. Supplemented by reference TRBV7-8 and TRBJ2-5, the full variable domain reads GAGVSQSPRYKVAKRGQDVALRCDPISGHVSLFWYQQALGQGPEFLTYFQNEAQLDKSGLPSDRFFAERPEGSVSTLKIQRTQQEDSAVYLCASSPTGTSVETQYFGPGTRLLVL.

The chain links TRBV7-6 to TRBJ1-3; D ambiguous. Germline V gene data show CDR1 as SGHVS and CDR2 as FNYEAQ. The CDR3 has 15 amino acids. Trimming took off 4 bases at V and 4 bases at J, with 14 bases between the two ends. The CDR3 sequence is CASSSLSLGGNTIYF. Written as DNA, the CDR3 is TGTGCCAGCAGCTCTTTATCGCTGGGGGGAAACACCATATATTTT.

This clonotype showed up just a few times. This sequence joins TRBV6-5 and TRBJ2-2; TRBD1 aligns across 7 bases. V dropped 5 bases and J dropped 2; count of bases not matched to a gene: 11. Looked up from germline, CDR1 is MNHEY and CDR2 is SVGAGI. This CDR3 contains 17 residues. In DNA, the CDR3 is TGTGCCAGCAGTGATAATTCCGGGACAGAAAACACCGGGGAGCTGTTTTTT. Encoded protein: CASSDNSGTENTGELFF.

For the CDR3, the DNA is TGCGCCAGCAGCCAAGACCCTAGGGGAGCGGGAGCTACCTACAATGAGCAGTTCTTC. Its translation: CASSQDPRGAGATYNEQFF. The chain carries TRBV4-1 and TRBJ2-1; the match to TRBD2 covers 8 bases. Germline CDR1 is MGHRA and CDR2 is YSYEKL. The ends lost 0 bases at V and 2 bases at J; junction bases unmatched: 12. The CDR3 extends over 19 amino acids.

V and J are TRBV9 and TRBJ2-7, with no clear D. This CDR3 comprises 14 residues. CDR1 and CDR2 (germline): SGDLS, YYNGEE. The V end lost 0 bases, the J end lost 1 base, and 8 bases lay between the germline ends. The DNA of the CDR3 is TGTGCCAGCAGCGTAGATACGCGATCCTACGAGCAGTACTTC. Translation gives CASSVDTRSYEQYF.

This clonotype was counted only a few times. V is TRBV6-8 and J is TRBJ1-6; D is ambiguous. The CDR3 length is 13 residues. CDR1 MNHGY and CDR2 SAAAGT come from the germline V gene. V was pared by 7 bases and J by 7 bases, with 11 bases between. The CDR3 sequence: CASTRSPNSPLHF. CDR3 DNA: TGTGCCAGCACACGGAGTCCGAATTCACCCCTCCACTTT.

V and J are TRBV18 and TRBJ2-3, with no clear D. The V and J ends lost 3 bases and 1 base respectively, with 17 bases between them. The CDR3 runs to 17 residues. Germline loops: CDR1 KGHSH, CDR2 LQKENI. This CDR3 is CASSPYQRGIGTDTQYF. DNA for the CDR3: TGTGCCAGCTCACCTTATCAACGTGGGATCGGCACAGATACGCAGTATTTT.

This chain joins TRBV7-3 and TRBJ2-7; D assignment may be TRBD1 or TRBD2 (5 bases each). The CDR3 extends over 14 amino acids. Germline assignment: CDR1 SGHTA and CDR2 FQGTGA. V was trimmed by 8 bases and J by 2 bases, leaving 16 bases between them. CDR3 sequence (DNA): TGTGCCAGCGGATTCGGGACGTCGCCCTACGAGCAGTACTTC. Amino acids: CASGFGTSPYEQYF.

This rearrangement joins TRBV27 to TRBJ1-1; 8 bases match TRBD1. J lost 1 base, V lost 5 bases, and 6 bases had no gene match. This CDR3 has 15 residues. Looked up from germline, CDR1 is MNHEY and CDR2 is SMNVEV (reference sequence). CDR3 region: CASSIARGPNTEAFF. CDR3 in DNA: TGTGCCAGCAGTATTGCCAGGGGGCCGAACACTGAAGCTTTCTTT.

This chain connects TRBV4-1 to TRBJ2-3; 7 bases align to TRBD2. The V segment lost 6 bases and the J segment 2 bases; nucleotides outside the gene matches: 8. This CDR3 spans 15 amino acids. CDR1 is MGHRA, CDR2 YSYEKL, per germline. This chain's CDR3 is CASRPRAGLTDTQYF. DNA of the CDR3: TGCGCCAGCAGACCCCGAGCGGGGCTCACAGATACGCAGTATTTT.